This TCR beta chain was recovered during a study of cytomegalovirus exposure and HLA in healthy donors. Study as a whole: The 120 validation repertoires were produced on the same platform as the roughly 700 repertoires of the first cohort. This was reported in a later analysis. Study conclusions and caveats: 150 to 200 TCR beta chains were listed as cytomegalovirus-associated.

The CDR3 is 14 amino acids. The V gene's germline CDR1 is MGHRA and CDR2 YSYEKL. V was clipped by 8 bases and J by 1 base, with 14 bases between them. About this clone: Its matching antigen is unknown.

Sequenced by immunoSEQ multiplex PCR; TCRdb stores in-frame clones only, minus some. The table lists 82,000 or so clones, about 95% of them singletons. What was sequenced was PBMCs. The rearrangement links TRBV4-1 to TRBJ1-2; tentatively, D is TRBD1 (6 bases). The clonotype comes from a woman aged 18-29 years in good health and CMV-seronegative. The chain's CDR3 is CASSDRRINYGYTF. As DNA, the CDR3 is TGCGCCAGCTCTGACAGGAGAATTAACTATGGCTACACCTTC.